The present T cell receptor beta chain was sequenced within a study of cytomegalovirus exposure and HLA in healthy donors. Notes on the study in general: In vitro work confirmed that a few CMV-associated chains recognize CMV antigens. There were several of the most significant clusters that appeared linked to common viral pathogens in a later analysis. In a later analysis, across HLA loci, associated TCR counts were highest for DRB1, lowest for HLA-C.

This clone was detected once. Its matching antigen is unknown. Donors had nominal health at sampling but likely had unrecorded immune exposures. It was with 60 Vbeta and 13 Jbeta primers that the PCR ran. Method: immunoSEQ multiplex PCR; TCRdb's copy keeps in-frame clones and lacks some. The data contain fewer than 150,000 clones, approximately 80% of them singletons. The V gene's germline CDR1 is SGHDN and CDR2 FVKESK. The CDR3 consists of 14 residues. The ends were cut back, 4 bases at V and 6 bases at J, with 14 bases in the middle. The TCR sequence derives from a man in his forties or fifties in good health and CMV-seropositive. Input material: PBMCs. This chain joins TRBV14 and TRBJ2-3, with a tentative D call TRBD2 (6 bases). The CDR3 DNA is TGTGCCAGCAGCCCGACTAGGTCAATGGATACGCAGTATTTT. It is translated as CASSPTRSMDTQYF.